This T cell receptor (beta chain) stems from a study of T cells of healthy individuals (dated by TCRdb to 2016 to 2019). The library was prepared using 5' RACE. The reads were generated on an Illumina MiSeq. TCRdb applied fastp at Q25 and MiXCR to the public reads, then kept only in-frame beta chains. Each entry merges the rows of one CDR3 protein and shows their most common DNA and genes. Recorded for this sample are about 53,000 distinct CDR3 sequences; about 15% of them occurred a single time. The top ten constitute about 16% of the sample. This clonotype has a count of ten or more. No antigen is known for it. No much larger clone exists at a distance of one base, and base qualities are not known. Via the germline V gene (reference sequence), CDR1 is SEHNR and CDR2 FQNEAQ. From the cysteine up to the phenylalanine, the CDR3 has a length of 10 residues. Kept here is only the CDR3 DNA, which spans 30 bases and is read in frame from base 1. The trim is 10 bases for V and 10 bases for J, with a gap of 13 bases between the germline ends.

This TCR was sampled from a human donor in good health. The sequence is built from TRBV7-9 and TRBJ1-2; no confident D gene assignment can be made. The CDR3: CATPITIYTF. Here is the DNA: TGTGCCACTCCCATAACCATCTACACCTTC.